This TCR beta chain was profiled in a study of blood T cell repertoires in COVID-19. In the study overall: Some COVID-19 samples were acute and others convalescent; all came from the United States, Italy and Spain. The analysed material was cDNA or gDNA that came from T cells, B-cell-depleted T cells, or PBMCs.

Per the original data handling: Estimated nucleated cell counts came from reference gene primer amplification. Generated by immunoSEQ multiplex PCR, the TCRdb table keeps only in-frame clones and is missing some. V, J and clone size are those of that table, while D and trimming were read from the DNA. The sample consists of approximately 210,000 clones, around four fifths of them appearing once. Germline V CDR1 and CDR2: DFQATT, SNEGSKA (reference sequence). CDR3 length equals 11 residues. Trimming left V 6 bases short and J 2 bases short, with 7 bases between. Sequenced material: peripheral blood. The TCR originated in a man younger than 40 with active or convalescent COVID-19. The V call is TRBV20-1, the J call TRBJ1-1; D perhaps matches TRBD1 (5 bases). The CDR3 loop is CSARVNTEAFF. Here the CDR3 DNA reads TGCAGTGCCAGGGTAAACACTGAAGCTTTCTTT.